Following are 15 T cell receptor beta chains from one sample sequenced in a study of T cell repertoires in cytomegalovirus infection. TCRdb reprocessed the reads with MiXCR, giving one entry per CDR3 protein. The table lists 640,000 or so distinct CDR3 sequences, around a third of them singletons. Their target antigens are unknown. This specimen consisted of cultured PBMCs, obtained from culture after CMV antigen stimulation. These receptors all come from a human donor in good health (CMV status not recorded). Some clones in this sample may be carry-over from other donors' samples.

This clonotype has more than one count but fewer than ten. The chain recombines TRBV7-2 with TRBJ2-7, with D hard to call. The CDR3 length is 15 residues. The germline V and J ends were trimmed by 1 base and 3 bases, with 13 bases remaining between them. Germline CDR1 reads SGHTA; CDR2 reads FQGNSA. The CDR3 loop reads CASSLGVGQVYEQYF. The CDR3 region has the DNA TGTGCCAGCAGCTTAGGAGTAGGTCAAGTCTACGAGCAGTACTTC.

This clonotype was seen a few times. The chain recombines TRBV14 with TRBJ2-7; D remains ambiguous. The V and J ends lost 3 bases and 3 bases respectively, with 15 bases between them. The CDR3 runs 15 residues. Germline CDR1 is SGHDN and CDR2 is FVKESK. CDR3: CASSQPRTDRYEQYF. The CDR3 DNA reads TGTGCCAGCAGCCAGCCCCGGACGGATCGCTACGAGCAGTACTTC.

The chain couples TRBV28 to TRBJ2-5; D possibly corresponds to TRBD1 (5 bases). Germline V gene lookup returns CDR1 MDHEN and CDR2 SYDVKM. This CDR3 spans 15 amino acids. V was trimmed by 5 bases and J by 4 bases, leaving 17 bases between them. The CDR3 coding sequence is TGTGCCAGCAGTAGGTCAGGGTTTATCATAGAGACCCAGTACTTC. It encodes CASSRSGFIIETQYF.

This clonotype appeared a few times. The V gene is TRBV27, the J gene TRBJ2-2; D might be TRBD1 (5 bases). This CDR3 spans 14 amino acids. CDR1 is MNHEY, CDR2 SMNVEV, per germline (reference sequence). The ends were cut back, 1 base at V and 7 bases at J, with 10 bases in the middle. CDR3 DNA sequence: TGTGCCAGCAGTTTATTGGGGCTCAACGGGGAGCTGTTTTTT. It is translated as CASSLLGLNGELFF.

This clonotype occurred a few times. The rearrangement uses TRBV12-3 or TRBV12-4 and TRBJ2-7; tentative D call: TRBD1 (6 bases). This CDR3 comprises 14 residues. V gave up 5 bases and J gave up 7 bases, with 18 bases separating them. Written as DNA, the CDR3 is TGTGCCAGCAGTCCTAACCTCAGACAGGAGGAGCAGTACTTC. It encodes CASSPNLRQEEQYF.

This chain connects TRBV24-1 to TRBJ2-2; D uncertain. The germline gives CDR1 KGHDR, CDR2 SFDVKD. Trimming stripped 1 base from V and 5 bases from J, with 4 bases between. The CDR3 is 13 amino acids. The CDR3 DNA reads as TGTGCCACCAGTGATTTCGGGACCGGGGAGCTGTTTTTT. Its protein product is CATSDFGTGELFF.

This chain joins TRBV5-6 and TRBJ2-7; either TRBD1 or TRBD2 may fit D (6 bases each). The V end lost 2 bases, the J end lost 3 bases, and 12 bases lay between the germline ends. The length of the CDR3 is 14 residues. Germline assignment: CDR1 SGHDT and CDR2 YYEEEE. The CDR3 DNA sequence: TGTGCCAGCAGCTTTGGGGGGCTTTACTACGAGCAGTACTTC. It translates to CASSFGGLYYEQYF.

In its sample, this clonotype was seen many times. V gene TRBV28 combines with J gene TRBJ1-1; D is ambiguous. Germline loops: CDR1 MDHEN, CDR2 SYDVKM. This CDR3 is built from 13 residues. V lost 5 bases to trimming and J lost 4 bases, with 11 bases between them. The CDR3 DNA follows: TGTGCCAGCAGTCTCCGTTGGAGCACTGAAGCTTTCTTT. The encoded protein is CASSLRWSTEAFF.

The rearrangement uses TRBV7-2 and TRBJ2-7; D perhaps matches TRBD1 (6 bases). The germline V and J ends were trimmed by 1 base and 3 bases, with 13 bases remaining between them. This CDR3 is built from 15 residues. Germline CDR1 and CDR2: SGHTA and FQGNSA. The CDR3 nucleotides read TGTGCCAGCAGCTTAGACCTACAGGGATTCTACGAGCAGTACTTC. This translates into CASSLDLQGFYEQYF.

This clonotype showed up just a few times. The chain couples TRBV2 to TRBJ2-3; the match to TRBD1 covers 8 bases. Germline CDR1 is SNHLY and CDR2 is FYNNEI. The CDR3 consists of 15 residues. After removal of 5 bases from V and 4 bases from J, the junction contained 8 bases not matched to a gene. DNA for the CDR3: TGTGCCAGCAGTCGGACAGGGAGTATTGCAGATACGCAGTATTTT. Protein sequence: CASSRTGSIADTQYF.

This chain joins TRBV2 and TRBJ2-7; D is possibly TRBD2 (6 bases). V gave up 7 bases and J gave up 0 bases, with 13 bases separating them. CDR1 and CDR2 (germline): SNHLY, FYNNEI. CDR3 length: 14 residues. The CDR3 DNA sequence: TGTGCCAGCAACGCAGCCGGGAGCTCCTACGAGCAGTACTTC. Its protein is CASNAAGSSYEQYF.

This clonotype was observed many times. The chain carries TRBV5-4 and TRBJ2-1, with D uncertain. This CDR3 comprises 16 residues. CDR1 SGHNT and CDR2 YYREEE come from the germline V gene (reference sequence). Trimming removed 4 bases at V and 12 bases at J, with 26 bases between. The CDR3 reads CASSPPGRGVTMVQFF. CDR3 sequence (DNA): TGTGCCAGCAGCCCACCTGGGCGTGGGGTTACAATGGTGCAGTTCTTC.

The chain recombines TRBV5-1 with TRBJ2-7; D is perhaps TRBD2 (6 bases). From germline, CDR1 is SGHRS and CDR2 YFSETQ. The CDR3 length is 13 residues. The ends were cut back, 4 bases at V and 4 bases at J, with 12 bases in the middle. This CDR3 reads CASSTEGWYEQYF. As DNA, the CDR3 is TGCGCCAGCAGCACGGAGGGTTGGTACGAGCAGTACTTC.

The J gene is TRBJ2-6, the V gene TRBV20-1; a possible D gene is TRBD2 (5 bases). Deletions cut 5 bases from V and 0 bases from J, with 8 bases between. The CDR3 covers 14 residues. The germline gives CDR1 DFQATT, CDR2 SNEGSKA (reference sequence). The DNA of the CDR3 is TGCAGTGCTGCCAGCGGCTCTGGGGCCAACGTCCTGACTTTC. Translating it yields CSAASGSGANVLTF.

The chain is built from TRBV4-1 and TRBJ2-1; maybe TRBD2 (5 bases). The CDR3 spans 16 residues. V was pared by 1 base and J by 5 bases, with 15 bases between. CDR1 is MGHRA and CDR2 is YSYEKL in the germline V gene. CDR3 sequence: CASSQALDSSHNEQFF. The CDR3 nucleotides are TGCGCCAGCAGCCAAGCTTTGGACTCGAGCCACAATGAGCAGTTCTTC.